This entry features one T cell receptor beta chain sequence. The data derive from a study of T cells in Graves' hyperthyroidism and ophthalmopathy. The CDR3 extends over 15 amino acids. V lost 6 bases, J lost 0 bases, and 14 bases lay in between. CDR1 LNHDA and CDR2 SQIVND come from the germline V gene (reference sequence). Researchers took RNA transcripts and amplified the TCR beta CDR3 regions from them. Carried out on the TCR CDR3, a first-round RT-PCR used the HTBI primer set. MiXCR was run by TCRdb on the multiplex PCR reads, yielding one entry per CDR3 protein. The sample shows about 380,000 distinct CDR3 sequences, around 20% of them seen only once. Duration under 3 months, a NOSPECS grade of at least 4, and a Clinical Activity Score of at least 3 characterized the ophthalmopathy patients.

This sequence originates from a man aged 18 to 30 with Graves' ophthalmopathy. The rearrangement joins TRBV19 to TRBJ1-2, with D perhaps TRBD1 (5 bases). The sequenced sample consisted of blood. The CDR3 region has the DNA TGTGCCAGTAGCATGGGACGGTTACCTAACTATGGCTACACCTTC. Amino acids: CASSMGRLPNYGYTF.